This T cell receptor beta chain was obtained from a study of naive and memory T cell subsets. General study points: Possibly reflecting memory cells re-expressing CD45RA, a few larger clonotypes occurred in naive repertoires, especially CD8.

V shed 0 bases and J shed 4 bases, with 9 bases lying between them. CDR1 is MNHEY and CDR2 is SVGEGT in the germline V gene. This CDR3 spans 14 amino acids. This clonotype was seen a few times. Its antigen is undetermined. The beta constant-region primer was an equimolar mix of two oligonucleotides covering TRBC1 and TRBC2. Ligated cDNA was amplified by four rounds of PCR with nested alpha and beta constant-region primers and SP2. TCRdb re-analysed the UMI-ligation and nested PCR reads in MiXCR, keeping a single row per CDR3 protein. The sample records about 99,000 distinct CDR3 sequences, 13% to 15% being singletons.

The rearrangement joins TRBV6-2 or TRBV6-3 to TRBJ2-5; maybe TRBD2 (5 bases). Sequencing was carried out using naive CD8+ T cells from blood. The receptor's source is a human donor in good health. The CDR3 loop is CASSYSASGETQYF. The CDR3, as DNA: TGTGCCAGCAGTTACTCTGCAAGCGGAGAGACCCAGTACTTC.